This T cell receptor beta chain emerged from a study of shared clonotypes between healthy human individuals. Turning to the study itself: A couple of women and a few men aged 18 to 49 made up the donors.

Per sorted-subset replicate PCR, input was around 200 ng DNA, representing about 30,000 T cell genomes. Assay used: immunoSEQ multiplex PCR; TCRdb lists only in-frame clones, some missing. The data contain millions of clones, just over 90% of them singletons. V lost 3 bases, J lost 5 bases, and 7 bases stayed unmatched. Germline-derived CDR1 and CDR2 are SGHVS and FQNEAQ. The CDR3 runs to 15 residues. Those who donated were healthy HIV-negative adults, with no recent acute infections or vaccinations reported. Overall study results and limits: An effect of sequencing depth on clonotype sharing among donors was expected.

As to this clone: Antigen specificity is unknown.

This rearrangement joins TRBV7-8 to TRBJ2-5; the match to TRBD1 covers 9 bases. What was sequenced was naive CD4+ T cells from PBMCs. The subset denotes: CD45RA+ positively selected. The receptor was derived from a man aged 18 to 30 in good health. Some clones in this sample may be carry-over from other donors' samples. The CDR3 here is CASSFQQGAGETQYF. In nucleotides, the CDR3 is TGTGCCAGCAGCTTTCAACAGGGGGCGGGGGAGACCCAGTACTTC.